This T cell receptor beta chain derives from a study of cytomegalovirus exposure and HLA in healthy donors. This clone was recorded only once. The antigen remains undetermined. The CDR3 has 14 residues. V was shortened by 4 bases and J by 4 bases, with 12 bases between the two germline ends. Per the germline V gene, CDR1 is SGDLS and CDR2 is YYNGEE. Clones were sequenced by immunoSEQ multiplex PCR, and TCRdb holds only the in-frame ones, with some missing. The sample lists 70,000 to 80,000 clones; 85% to 95% were seen once. General observations from the study: Most observed TCR sequences were rare, whereas some public TCRs were detected in many donors.

The clonotype originates from a woman aged 18-29 years in good health and CMV-seropositive. This chain uses TRBV9 with TRBJ1-3; TRBD1 is a possible D gene (5 bases). Sequenced material: PBMCs. The CDR3 region is CASSPRTTGNTIYF. DNA for the CDR3: TGTGCCAGCAGCCCTCGGACAACCGGAAACACCATATATTTT.